This is a list of T cell receptor beta chains from one sample in a study of blood T cell repertoires in COVID-19. Profiled with immunoSEQ multiplex PCR; TCRdb holds only in-frame clones, not every one. Here the sample spans about 290,000 clones, roughly nine tenths being singletons. Specimen: PBMCs or T cells enriched from blood (not recorded which). These receptor sequences come from a woman in her thirties or forties who had recovered from COVID-19. CDR3s include the opening cysteine and the closing phenylalanine or tryptophan. The order of the fields is J gene, V gene, CDR3 protein.

j_gene: TRBJ2-5
v_gene: TRBV5-1
CDR3aa: CASSLAAGEETQYF

j_gene: TRBJ2-3
v_gene: TRBV6-5
CDR3aa: CASTSPGTDTQYF

j_gene: TRBJ2-2
v_gene: TRBV4-1
CDR3aa: CASHELALANTGELFF

j_gene: TRBJ1-2
v_gene: TRBV2
CDR3aa: CASRGDGYGYTF

j_gene: TRBJ2-2
v_gene: TRBV6-5
CDR3aa: CASSWTSGVSGELFF

j_gene: TRBJ2-5
v_gene: TRBV19
CDR3aa: CASSKRDSKETQYF

j_gene: TRBJ2-3
v_gene: TRBV6-6
CDR3aa: CATKGQQGDTQYF

j_gene: TRBJ2-7
v_gene: TRBV3-1/TRBV3-2
CDR3aa: CASSHVHGAYEQYF

j_gene: TRBJ2-3
v_gene: TRBV9
CDR3aa: CASSARGDRGVTDTQYF

j_gene: TRBJ1-1
v_gene: TRBV7-9
CDR3aa: CASSGRQGVMNTEAFF

j_gene: TRBJ1-4
v_gene: TRBV5-1
CDR3aa: CASSSRTGQEKLFF

j_gene: TRBJ1-1
v_gene: TRBV29-1
CDR3aa: CSVEAAVNTEAFF